This is a list of T cell receptor beta chains from one sample in a study of OX40 agonist ivuxolimab in advanced cancers. Assay used: immunoSEQ multiplex PCR; TCRdb lists only in-frame clones, some missing. The sample has about 58,000 clones; about 85% are singletons. The sequencing used CD4+ or CD8+ T cells sorted from blood, collected in a trial of the OX40 agonist ivuxolimab. Receptors originate from an adult with an advanced solid tumor such as melanoma, head and neck, liver or kidney cancer. The CDR3 runs from the conserved cysteine through the conserved F or W. Fields, in order: V gene, clone size, J gene, D gene, CDR3 DNA, CDR3 protein. The D gene is left open where the match is weak. Some rows mark clone size as missing; the rest say once, few, many or name a class of expanded clone.

TRBV5-1	.	TRBJ2-6	.	TGCGCCAGCAGCTTCGGCCCGGTCCGAAGTTCTGGGGCCAACGTCCTGACTTTC	CASSFGPVRSSGANVLTF
TRBV5-8	.	TRBJ2-7	.	TGTGCCAGCAGCTTGTGGCATCTAGGCTACTACGAGCAGTACTTC	CASSLWHLGYYEQYF
TRBV19	.	TRBJ1-5	.	TGTGCCAGTAGTATAATGGGGGGGACAACTAATCAGCCCCAGCATTTT	CASSIMGGTTNQPQHF
TRBV5-4	.	TRBJ2-7	TRBD2	TGTGCCAGCAGCGGGGAGGGAGGATTACTCTACGAGCAGTACTTC	CASSGEGGLLYEQYF
TRBV19	.	TRBJ1-5	.	TGTGCCAGTAGTATGGCCCCTGGGGGCAATCAGCCCCAGCATTTT	CASSMAPGGNQPQHF
TRBV6-5	once	TRBJ1-5	TRBD1	TGTGCCAGCAGTTACGCCAGGGGGCATAATCAGCCCCAGCATTTT	CASSYARGHNQPQHF
TRBV11-2	.	TRBJ2-7	.	TGTGCCAGCAGCTTAACAGGACAGAACTACGGGCAGTACTTC	CASSLTGQNYGQYF
TRBV18	.	TRBJ1-1	TRBD1	TGTGCCAGCTCACCCGGACAGGGACTTGTGAACACTGAAGCTTTCTTT	CASSPGQGLVNTEAFF
TRBV6-6	.	TRBJ1-5	.	TGTGCCAGCAGTGCTCCAGGAACGAATCAGCCCCAGCATTTT	CASSAPGTNQPQHF
TRBV5-6	.	TRBJ2-5	TRBD1	TGTGCCAGCAGCTGGCGGACAGGGGTGGCAGAGACCCAGTACTTC	CASSWRTGVAETQYF
TRBV6-1	.	TRBJ2-6	TRBD1	TGTGCCAGCAGTATACAGGGGTCCGGGGCCAACGTCCTGACTTTC	CASSIQGSGANVLTF
TRBV7-9	.	TRBJ1-2	.	TGTGCCAGCAGCATCGGCCCCGGTGGCTACACCTTC	CASSIGPGGYTF
TRBV7-8	once	TRBJ1-6	TRBD1	TGTGCCAGCAGCTTACTAACGGGACAGGGGATTACACCCCTCCACTTT	CASSLLTGQGITPLHF
TRBV18	.	TRBJ2-7	TRBD1	TGTGCCAGCTCACTACAGGGGATCTACGAGCAGTACTTC	CASSLQGIYEQYF
TRBV10-3	.	TRBJ1-1	TRBD1	TGTGCCATCAGTTCAACAGGGGGGAACACTGAAGCTTTCTTT	CAISSTGGNTEAFF
TRBV30	.	TRBJ2-1	.	TGTGCCTGGAACTTGCTAGCCAACTCCTACAATGAGCAGTTCTTC	CAWNLLANSYNEQFF
TRBV10-2	.	TRBJ1-2	TRBD1	TGCGCCAGCAGTGAGTTGGGACAGTATGGCTACACCTTC	CASSELGQYGYTF
TRBV10-1	.	TRBJ1-2	TRBD1	TGCGCCAGCAGTGAAGAGACAGGGTTTGGCTACACCTTC	CASSEETGFGYTF